This T cell receptor beta chain was sequenced for a study of T cells in Graves' hyperthyroidism and ophthalmopathy. V was clipped by 1 base and J by 9 bases; unmatched bases: 4. Germline assignment: CDR1 MNHEY and CDR2 SVGAGI. This CDR3 has 15 residues. From RNA transcripts, TCR beta CDR3 regions were amplified. Carried out on the TCR CDR3, a first-round RT-PCR used the HTBI primer set. TCRdb reprocessed the multiplex PCR reads with MiXCR, giving one entry per CDR3 protein. The sample has hundreds of thousands of distinct CDR3 sequences, 15% to 20% seen once. The rearrangement joins TRBV6-5 to TRBJ2-1, with TRBD2 matching over 12 bases. This receptor was taken from a woman aged 18-29 years with Graves' hyperthyroidism. Material for sequencing was blood. This CDR3 is CASSYFLAGGGEQFF. The CDR3 DNA reads as TGTGCCAGCAGTTACTTCCTAGCGGGGGGGGGTGAGCAGTTCTTC.